The T cell receptor beta chain described here comes from a study of CD8 T cells in Susac syndrome. Reverse transcription of about 0.5 to 1 ug RNA was carried out with random hexamers. TCRdb ran MiXCR on the immunoSEQ multiplex PCR reads and lists one entry per CDR3 protein. The data contain 150,000 to 200,000 distinct CDR3 sequences, 90% to 95% of them singletons. This clonotype was observed once. CDR3 length: 15 amino acids. Sequenced: CD4+ T cells from PBMCs. The gene calls are TRBV21-1 and TRBJ1-4; the tabulated D call, TRBD1, remains unverified against the DNA. TRBV21-1 is described as a pseudogene. This clonotype was obtained from a human donor in good health. The CDR3 DNA follows: TGTGCCAGCAGCCCCCGACAGAGAGAAAATGAAAAACTGTTTTTT. Its translation is CASSPRQRENEKLFF.